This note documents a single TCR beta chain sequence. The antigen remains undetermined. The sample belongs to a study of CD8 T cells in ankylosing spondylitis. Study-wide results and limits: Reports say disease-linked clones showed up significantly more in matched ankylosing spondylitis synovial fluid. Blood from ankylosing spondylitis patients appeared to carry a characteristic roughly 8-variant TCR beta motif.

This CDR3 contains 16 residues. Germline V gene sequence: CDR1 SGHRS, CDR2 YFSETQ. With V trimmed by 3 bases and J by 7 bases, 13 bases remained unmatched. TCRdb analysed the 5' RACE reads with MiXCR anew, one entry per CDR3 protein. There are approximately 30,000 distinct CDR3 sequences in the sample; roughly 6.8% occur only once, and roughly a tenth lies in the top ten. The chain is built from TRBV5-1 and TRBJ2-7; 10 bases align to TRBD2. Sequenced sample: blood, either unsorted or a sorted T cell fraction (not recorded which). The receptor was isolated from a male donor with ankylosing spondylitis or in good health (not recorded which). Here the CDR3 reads CASSWNLAGVLGEQYF. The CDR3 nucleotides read TGCGCCAGCAGCTGGAATCTAGCGGGAGTACTTGGGGAGCAGTACTTC.